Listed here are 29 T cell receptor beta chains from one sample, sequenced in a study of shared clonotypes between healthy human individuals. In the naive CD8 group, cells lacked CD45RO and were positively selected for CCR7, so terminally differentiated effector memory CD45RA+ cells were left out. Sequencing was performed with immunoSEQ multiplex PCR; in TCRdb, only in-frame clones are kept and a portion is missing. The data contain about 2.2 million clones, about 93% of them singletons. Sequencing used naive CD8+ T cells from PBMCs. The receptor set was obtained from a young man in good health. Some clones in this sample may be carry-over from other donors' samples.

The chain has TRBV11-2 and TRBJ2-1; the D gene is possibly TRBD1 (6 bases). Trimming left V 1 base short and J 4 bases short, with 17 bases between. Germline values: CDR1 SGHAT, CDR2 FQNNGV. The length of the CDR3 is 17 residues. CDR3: CASSLALRTGPYNEQFF. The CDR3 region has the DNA TGTGCCAGCAGCTTAGCTTTGAGAACAGGGCCTTACAATGAGCAGTTCTTC.

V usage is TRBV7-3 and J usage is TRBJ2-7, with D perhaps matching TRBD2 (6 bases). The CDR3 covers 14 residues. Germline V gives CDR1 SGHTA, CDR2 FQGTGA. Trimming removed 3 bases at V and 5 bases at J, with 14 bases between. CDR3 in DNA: TGTGCCAGCAGCTTCGGAGGGCCGGGCCACGAGCAGTACTTC. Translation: CASSFGGPGHEQYF.

The CDR3 nucleotides read TGTGCCAGCAGCTCCAACAGGGCTGGTGAGCAGTTCTTC. The encoded protein is CASSSNRAGEQFF. The chain joins TRBV11-2 to TRBJ2-1, with a weak D call TRBD1 (6 bases). Germline CDR1 is SGHAT and CDR2 is FQNNGV. The CDR3 has 13 amino acids. V lost 4 bases and J lost 9, with 13 bases in between.

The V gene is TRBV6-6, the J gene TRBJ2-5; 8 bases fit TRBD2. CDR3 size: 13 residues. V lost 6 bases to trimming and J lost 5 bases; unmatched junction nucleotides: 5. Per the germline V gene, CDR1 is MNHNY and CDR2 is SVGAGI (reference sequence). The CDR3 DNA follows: TGTGCCAGCAGGTCGGGAGGGTGGGAGACCCAGTACTTC. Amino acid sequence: CASRSGGWETQYF.

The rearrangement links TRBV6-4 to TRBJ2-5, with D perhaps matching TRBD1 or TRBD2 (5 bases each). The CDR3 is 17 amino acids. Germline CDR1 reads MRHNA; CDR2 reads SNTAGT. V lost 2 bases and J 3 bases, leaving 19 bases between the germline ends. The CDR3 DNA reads TGTGCCAGCAGTGACCGATCCGGGACCTCAAACGAAGAGACCCAGTACTTC. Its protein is CASSDRSGTSNEETQYF.

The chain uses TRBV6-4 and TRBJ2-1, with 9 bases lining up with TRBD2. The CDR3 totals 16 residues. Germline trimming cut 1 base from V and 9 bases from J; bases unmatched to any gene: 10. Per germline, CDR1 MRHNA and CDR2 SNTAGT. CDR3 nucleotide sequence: TGTGCCAGCAGTGACTTGGCGGCGGGAGGGCCGGGTGAGCAGTTCTTC. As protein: CASSDLAAGGPGEQFF.

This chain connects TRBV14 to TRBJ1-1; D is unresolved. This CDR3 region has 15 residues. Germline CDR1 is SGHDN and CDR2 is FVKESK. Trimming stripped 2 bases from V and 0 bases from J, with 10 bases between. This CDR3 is CASSQHPFLNTEAFF. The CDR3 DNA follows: TGTGCCAGCAGCCAACATCCCTTTCTGAACACTGAAGCTTTCTTT.

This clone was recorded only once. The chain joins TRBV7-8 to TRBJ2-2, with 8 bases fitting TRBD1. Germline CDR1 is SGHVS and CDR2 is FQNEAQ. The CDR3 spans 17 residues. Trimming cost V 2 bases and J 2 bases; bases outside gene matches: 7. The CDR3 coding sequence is TGTGCCAGCAGCTTACCCCAGGGGGCGTCTAACACCGGGGAGCTGTTTTTT. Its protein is CASSLPQGASNTGELFF.

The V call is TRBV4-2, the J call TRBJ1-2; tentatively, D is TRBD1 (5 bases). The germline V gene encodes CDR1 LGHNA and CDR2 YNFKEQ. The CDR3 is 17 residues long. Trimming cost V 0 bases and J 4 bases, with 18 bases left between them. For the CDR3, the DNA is TGTGCCAGCAGCCAAGATCGGAGCAGGGAAATCGGCTATGGCTACACCTTC. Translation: CASSQDRSREIGYGYTF.

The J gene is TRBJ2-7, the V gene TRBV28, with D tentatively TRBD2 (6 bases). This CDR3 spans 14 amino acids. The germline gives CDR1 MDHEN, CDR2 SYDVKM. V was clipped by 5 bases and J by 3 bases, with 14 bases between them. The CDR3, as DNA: TGTGCCAGCAGTCAACTGCGGGACTTCTACGAGCAGTACTTC. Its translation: CASSQLRDFYEQYF.

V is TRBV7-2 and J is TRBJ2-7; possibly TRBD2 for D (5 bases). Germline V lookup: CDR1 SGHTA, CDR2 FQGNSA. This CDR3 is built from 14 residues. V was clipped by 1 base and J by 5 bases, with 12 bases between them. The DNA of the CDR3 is TGTGCCAGCAGCTTAGGGGGTGCCGGGAACGAGCAGTACTTC. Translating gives CASSLGGAGNEQYF. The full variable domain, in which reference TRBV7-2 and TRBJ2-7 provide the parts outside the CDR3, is GAGVSQSPSNKVTEKGKDVELRCDPISGHTALYWYRQSLGQGLEFLIYFQGNSAPDKSGLPSDRFSAERTGGSVSTLTIQRTQQEDSAVYLCASSLGGAGNEQYFGPGTRLTVT.

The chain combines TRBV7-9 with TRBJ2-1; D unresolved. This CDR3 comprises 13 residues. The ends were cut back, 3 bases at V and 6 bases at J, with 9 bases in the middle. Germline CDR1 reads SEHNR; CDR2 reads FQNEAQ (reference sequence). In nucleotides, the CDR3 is TGTGCCAGCAGCTTCGGTGCAGCCAATGAGCAGTTCTTC. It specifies CASSFGAANEQFF.

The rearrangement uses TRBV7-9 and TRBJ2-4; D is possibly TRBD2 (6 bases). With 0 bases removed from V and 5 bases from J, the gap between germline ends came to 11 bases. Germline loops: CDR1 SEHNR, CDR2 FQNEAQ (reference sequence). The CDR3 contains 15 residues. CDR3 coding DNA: TGTGCCAGCAGCTTAGCTACGGGAGTTCAAAACATTCAGTACTTC. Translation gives CASSLATGVQNIQYF. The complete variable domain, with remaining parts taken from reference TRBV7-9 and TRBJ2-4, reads DTGVSQNPRHKITKRGQNVTFRCDPISEHNRLYWYRQTLGQGPEFLTYFQNEAQLEKSRLLSDRFSAERPKGSFSTLEIQRTEQGDSAMYLCASSLATGVQNIQYFGAGTRLSVL.

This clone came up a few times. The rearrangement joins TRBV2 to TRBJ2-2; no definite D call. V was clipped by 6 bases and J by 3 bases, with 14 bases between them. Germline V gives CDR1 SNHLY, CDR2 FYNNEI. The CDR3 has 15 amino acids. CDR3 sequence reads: CASRVNEDYTGELFF. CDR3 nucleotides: TGTGCCAGCAGGGTCAACGAAGACTACACCGGGGAGCTGTTTTTT.

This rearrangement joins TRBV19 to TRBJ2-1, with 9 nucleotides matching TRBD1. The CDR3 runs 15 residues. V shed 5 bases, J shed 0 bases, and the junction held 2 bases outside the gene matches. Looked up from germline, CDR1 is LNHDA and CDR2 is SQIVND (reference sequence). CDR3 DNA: TGTGCCAGTAGTTGGGACAGGGTCTCCTACAATGAGCAGTTCTTC. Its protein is CASSWDRVSYNEQFF.

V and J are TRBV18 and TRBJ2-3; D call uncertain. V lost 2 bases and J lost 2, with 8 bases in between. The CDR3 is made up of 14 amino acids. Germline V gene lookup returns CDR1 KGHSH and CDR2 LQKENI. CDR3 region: CASSPARDTDTQYF. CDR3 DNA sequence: TGTGCCAGCTCACCAGCTAGAGACACAGATACGCAGTATTTT.

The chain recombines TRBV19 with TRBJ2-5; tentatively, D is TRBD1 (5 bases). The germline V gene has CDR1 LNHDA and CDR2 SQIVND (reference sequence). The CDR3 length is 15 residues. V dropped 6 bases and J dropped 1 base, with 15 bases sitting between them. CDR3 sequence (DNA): TGTGCCAGTAGCCCGAGAAGGGGTTCCCAAGAGACCCAGTACTTC. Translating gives CASSPRRGSQETQYF.

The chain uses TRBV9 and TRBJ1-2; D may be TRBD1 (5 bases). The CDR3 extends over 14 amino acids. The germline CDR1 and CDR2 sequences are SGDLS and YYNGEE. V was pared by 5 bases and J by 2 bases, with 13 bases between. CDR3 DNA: TGTGCCAGCAGTCCAGGGTCCGGGAACTATGGCTACACCTTC. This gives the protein CASSPGSGNYGYTF.

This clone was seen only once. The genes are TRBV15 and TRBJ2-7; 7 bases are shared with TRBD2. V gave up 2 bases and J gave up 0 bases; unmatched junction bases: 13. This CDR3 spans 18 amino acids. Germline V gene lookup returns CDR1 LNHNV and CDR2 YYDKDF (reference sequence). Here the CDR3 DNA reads TGTGCCACCAGCAGAACCCGGGGGGAGTCTAGTCACTCCTACGAGCAGTACTTC. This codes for CATSRTRGESSHSYEQYF.

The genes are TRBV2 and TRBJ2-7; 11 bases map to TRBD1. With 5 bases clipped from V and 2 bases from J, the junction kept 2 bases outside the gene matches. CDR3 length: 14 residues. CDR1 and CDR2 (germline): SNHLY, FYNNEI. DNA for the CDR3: TGTGCCAGCAGTTGGGACAGGGGGACCTACGAGCAGTACTTC. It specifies CASSWDRGTYEQYF.

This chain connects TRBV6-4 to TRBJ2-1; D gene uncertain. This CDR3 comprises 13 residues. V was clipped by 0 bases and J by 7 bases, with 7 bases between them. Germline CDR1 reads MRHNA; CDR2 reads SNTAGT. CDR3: CASSDSMWNEQFF. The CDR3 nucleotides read TGTGCCAGCAGTGACTCCATGTGGAATGAGCAGTTCTTC.

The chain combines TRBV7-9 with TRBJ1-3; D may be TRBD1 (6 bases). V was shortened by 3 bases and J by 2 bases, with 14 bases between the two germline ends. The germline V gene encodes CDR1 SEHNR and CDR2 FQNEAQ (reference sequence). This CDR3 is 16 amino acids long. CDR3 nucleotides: TGTGCCAGCAGCTTTAGACAGGTCCTACCTGGAAACACCATATATTTT. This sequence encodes CASSFRQVLPGNTIYF.

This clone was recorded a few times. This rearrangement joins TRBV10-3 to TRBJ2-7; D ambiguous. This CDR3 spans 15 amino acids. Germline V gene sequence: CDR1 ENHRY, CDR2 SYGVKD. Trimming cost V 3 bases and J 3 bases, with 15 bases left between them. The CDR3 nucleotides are TGTGCCATCAGTGACCCAGCGATAGTAGACTACGAGCAGTACTTC. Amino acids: CAISDPAIVDYEQYF.

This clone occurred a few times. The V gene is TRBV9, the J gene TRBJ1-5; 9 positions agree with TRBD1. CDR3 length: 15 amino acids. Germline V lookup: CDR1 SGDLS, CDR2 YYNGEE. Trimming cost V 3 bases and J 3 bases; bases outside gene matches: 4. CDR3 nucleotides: TGTGCCAGCAGCGGGACAGGGGCCGCCAATCAGCCCCAGCATTTT. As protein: CASSGTGAANQPQHF.

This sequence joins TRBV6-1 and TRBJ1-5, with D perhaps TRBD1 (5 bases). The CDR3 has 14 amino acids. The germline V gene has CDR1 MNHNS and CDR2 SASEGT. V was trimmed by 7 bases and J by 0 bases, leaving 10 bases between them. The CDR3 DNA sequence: TGTGCCAGCATGTGGGGGTATAGCAATCAGCCCCAGCATTTT. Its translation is CASMWGYSNQPQHF.

The CDR3 reads CSAVGGTDTQYF. The CDR3 nucleotides are TGCAGCGCCGTGGGTGGCACAGATACGCAGTATTTT. The chain carries TRBV29-1 and TRBJ2-3; the D is unclear. Germline V CDR1 and CDR2: SQVTM, ANQGSEA. Trimming removed 7 bases at V and 1 base at J, with 9 bases between. This CDR3 spans 12 amino acids.

The CDR3 sequence is CASSMGEGSPYEQYF. CDR3 DNA: TGTGCCAGCAGTATGGGCGAGGGATCACCCTACGAGCAGTACTTC. The V call is TRBV27, the J call TRBJ2-7; D perhaps matches TRBD2 (5 bases). Germline V gene lookup returns CDR1 MNHEY and CDR2 SMNVEV (reference sequence). Trimming shortened V by 5 bases and J by 2 bases, and 16 bases separated the two germline ends. CDR3 length equals 15 residues.

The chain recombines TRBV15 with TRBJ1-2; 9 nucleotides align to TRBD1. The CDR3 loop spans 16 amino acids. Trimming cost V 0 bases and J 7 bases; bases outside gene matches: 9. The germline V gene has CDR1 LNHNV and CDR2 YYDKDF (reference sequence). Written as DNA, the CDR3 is TGTGCCACCAGCAGAGACTACACGGGACAGGGAGCTGGCTACACCTTC. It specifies CATSRDYTGQGAGYTF.

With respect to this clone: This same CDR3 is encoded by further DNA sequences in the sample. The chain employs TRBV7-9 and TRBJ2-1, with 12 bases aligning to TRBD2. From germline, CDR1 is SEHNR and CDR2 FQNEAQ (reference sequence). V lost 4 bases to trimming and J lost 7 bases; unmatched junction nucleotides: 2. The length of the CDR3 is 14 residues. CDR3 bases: TGTGCCAGCAGCTCAACTAGCGGGAGGAATGAGCAGTTCTTC. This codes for CASSSTSGRNEQFF.